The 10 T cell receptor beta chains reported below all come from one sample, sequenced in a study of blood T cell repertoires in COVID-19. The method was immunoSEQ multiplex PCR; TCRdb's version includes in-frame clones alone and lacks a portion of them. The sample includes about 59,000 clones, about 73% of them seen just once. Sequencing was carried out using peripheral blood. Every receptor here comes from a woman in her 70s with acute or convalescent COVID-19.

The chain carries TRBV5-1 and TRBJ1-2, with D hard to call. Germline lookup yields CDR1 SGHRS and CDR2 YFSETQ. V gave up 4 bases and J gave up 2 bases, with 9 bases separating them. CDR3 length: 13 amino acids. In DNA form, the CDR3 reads TGCGCCAGCAGCCCACAGAGCAACTATGGCTACACCTTC. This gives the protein CASSPQSNYGYTF.

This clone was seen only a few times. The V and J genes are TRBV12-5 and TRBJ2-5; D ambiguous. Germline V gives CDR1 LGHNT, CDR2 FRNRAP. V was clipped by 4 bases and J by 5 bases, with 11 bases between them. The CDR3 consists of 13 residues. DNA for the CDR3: TGTGCTAGTGGTTCCCCGGCGAGGGAGACCCAGTACTTC. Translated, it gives CASGSPARETQYF.

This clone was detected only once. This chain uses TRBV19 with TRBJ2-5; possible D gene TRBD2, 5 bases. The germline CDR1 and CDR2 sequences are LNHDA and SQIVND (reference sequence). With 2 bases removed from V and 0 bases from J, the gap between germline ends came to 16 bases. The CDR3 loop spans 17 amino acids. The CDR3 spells CASSIPDLSEYQETQYF. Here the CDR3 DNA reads TGTGCCAGTAGTATACCCGACCTTAGCGAGTACCAAGAGACCCAGTACTTC.

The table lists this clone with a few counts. This CDR3 reads CASSQDLWDRDQYGYTF. CDR3 nucleotide sequence: TGCGCCAGCAGCCAAGATCTTTGGGACAGGGACCAATATGGCTACACCTTC. The chain uses TRBV4-1 and TRBJ1-2, with 9 bases lining up with TRBD1. With V trimmed by 0 bases and J by 5 bases, 10 bases remained unmatched. The CDR3 is made up of 17 amino acids. Germline assignment: CDR1 MGHRA and CDR2 YSYEKL.

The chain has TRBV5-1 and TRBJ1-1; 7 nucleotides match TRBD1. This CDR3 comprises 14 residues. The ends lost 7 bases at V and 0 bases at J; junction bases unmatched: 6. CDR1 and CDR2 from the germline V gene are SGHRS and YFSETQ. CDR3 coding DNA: TGCGCCAGCTCAGAACAGGGGATGAACACTGAAGCTTTCTTT. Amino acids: CASSEQGMNTEAFF.

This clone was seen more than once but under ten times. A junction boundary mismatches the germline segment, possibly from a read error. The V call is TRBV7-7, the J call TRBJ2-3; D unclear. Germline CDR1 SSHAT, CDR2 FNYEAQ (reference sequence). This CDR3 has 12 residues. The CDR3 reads CASSPYLDTQYF. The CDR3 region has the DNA TGTGCTAGCAGCCCCTATCTAGATACGCAGTATTTT.

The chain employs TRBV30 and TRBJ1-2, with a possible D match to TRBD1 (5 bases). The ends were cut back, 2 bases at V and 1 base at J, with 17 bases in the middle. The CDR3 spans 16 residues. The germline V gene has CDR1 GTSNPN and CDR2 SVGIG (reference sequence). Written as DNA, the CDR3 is TGTGCCTGGAGTAACAGGAACACGGATAATAACTATGGCTACACCTTC. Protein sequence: CAWSNRNTDNNYGYTF.

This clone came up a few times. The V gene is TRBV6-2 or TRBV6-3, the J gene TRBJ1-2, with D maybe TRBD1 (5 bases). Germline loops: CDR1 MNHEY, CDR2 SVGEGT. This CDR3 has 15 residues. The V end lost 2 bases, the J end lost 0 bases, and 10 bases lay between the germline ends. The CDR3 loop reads CASSYDEQANYGYTF. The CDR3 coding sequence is TGTGCCAGCAGTTACGATGAACAGGCTAACTATGGCTACACCTTC.

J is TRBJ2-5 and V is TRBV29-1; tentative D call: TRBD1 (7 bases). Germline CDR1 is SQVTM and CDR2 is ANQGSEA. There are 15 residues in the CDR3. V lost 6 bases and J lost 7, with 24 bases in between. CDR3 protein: CSVAAQQGTGGTQYF. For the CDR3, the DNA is TGCAGCGTCGCAGCGCAACAGGGGACCGGGGGGACCCAGTACTTC.

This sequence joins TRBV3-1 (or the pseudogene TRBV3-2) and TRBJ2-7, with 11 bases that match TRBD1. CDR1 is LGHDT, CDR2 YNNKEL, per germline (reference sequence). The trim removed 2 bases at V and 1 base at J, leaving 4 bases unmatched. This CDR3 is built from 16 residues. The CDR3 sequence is CASSQRTGGYSYEQYF. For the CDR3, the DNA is TGTGCCAGCAGCCAAAGGACAGGGGGCTATTCCTACGAGCAGTACTTC.